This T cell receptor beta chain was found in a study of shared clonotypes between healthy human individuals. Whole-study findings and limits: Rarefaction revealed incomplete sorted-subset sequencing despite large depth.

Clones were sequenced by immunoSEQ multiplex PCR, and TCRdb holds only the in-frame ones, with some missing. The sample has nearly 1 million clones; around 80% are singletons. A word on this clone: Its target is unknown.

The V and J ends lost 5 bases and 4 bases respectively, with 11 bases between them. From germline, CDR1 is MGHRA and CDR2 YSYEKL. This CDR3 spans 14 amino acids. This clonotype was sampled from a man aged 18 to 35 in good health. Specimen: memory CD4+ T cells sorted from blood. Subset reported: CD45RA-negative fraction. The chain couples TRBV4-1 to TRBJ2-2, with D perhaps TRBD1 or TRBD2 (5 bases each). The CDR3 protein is CASSFRDLTGELFF. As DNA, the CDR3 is TGCGCCAGCAGCTTCCGGGACCTCACCGGGGAGCTGTTTTTT.